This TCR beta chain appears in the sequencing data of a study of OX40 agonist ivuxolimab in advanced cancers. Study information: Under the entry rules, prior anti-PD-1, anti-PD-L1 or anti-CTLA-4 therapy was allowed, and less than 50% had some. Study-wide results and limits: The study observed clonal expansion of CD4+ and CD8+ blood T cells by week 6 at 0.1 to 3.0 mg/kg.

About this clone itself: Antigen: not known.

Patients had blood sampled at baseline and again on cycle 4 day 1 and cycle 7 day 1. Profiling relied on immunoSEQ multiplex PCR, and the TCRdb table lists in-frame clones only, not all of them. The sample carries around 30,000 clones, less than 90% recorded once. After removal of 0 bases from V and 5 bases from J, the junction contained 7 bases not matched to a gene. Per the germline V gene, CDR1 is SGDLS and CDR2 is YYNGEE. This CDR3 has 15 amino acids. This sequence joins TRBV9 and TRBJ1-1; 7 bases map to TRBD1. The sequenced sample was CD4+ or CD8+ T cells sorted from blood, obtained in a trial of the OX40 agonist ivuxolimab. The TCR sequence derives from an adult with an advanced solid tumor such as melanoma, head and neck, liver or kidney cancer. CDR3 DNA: TGTGCCAGCAGCGTAGGTGTAGGGGGCCAAACTGAAGCTTTCTTT. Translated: CASSVGVGGQTEAFF.